This T cell receptor beta chain originates from a study of post-analysis software for immune sequencing data. Study details: Included among the disease courses, which were recorded for the cohort, were relapsing-remitting, secondary progressive and progressive-relapsing multiple sclerosis.

The CDR3 totals 15 residues. V was pared by 2 bases and J by 5 bases, with 0 bases of the junction left unmatched. The germline gives CDR1 SGHTA, CDR2 FQGTGA. This clonotype appeared a few times. Antigen unknown. Incorporated into the TCR beta cDNA libraries were unique molecular identifiers, which served to reduce PCR and sequencing biases. Each CDR3 protein gets one entry after TCRdb re-called the PCR reads with MiXCR. There are about 500,000 distinct CDR3 sequences in the sample; roughly 45% occur only once, and around an eighth lies in the top ten. Study-wide findings and caveats: Batch-mates among the samples co-clustered strongly by F measure. Multiple sclerosis patients showed significantly lower normalized Chao1 diversity than controls did. A handful of TRBV segments were significantly more frequent in patients than in controls. TRBV5-6, TRBV5-1 and TRBV20-1 were among these segments.

This chain links TRBV7-3 with TRBJ2-3; 14 bases line up with TRBD2. This clonotype was obtained from a girl aged 10 to 17 with multiple sclerosis. The material sequenced was blood. The CDR3 sequence is CASSLGTSGRDTQYF. The CDR3 region has the DNA TGTGCCAGCAGCTTAGGGACTAGCGGGAGAGATACGCAGTATTTT.